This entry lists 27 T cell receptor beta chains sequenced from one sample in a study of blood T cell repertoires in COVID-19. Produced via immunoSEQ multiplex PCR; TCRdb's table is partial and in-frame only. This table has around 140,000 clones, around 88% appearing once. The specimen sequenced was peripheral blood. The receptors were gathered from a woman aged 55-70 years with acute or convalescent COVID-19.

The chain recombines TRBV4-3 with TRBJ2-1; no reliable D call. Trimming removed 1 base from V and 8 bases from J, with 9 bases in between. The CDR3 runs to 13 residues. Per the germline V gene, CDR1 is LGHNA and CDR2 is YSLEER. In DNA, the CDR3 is TGCGCCAGCAGCCAAGCCCTAGTCCATGAGCAGTTCTTC. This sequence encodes CASSQALVHEQFF.

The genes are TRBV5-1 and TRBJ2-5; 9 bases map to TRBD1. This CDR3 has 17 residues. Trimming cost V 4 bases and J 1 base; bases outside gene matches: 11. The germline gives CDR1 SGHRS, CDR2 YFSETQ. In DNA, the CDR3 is TGCGCCAGCAGCCCGGGACAGGGAATTTCGTCCCAAGAGACCCAGTACTTC. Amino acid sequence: CASSPGQGISSQETQYF.

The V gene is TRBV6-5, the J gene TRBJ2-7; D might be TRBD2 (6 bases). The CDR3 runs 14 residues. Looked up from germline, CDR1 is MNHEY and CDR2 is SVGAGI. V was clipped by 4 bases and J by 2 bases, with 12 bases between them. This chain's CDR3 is CASSFRGTAYEQYF. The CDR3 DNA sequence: TGTGCCAGCAGTTTCCGGGGGACCGCCTACGAGCAGTACTTC.

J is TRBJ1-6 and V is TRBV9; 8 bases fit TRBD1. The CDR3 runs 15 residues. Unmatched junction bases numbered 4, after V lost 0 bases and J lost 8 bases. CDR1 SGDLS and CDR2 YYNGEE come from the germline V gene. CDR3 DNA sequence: TGTGCCAGCAGCGTAGCACAGGGGGGTGATTCACCCCTCCACTTT. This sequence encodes CASSVAQGGDSPLHF.

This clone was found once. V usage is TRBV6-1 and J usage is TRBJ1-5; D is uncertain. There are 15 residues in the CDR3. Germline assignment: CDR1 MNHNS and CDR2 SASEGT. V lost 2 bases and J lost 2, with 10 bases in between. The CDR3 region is CASSEREAGNQPQHF. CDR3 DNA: TGTGCCAGCAGTGAAAGGGAAGCGGGCAATCAGCCCCAGCATTTT.

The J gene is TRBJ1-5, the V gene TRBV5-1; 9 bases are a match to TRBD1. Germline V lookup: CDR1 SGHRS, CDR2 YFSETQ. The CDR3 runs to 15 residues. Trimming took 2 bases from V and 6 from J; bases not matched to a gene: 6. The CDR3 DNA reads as TGCGCCAGCAGCTTCGACAGGGGGTCGGGTCAGCCCCAGCATTTT. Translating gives CASSFDRGSGQPQHF.

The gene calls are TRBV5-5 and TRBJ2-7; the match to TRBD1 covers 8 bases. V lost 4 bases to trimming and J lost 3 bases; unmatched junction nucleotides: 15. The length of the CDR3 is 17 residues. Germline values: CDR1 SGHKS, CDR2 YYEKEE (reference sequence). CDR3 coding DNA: TGTGCCAGCAGCCGGCTTCGAGGGCAGGGGGCTGACTACGAGCAGTACTTC. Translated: CASSRLRGQGADYEQYF.

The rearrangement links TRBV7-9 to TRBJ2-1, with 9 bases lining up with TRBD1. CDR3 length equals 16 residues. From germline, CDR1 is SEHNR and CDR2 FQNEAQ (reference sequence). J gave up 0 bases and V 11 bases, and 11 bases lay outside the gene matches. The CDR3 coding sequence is TGTGCCTCTCCCGAGGGACAGGGCTTCTCCTACAATGAGCAGTTCTTC. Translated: CASPEGQGFSYNEQFF.

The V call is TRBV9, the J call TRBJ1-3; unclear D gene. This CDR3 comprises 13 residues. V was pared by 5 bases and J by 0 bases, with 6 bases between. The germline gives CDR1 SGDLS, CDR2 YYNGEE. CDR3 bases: TGTGCCAGCAGTCGGAGCTCTGGAAACACCATATATTTT. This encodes CASSRSSGNTIYF.

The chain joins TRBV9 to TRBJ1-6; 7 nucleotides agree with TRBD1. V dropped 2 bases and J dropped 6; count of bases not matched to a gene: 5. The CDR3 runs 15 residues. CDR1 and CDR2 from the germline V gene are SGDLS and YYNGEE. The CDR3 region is CASSVTGTVNSPLHF. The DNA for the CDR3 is TGTGCCAGCAGCGTCACCGGGACAGTTAATTCACCCCTCCACTTT. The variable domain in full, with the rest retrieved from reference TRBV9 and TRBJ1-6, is DSGVTQTPKHLITATGQRVTLRCSPRSGDLSVYWYQQSLDQGLQFLIQYYNGEERAKGNILERFSAQQFPDLHSELNLSSLELGDSALYFCASSVTGTVNSPLHFGNGTRLTVT.

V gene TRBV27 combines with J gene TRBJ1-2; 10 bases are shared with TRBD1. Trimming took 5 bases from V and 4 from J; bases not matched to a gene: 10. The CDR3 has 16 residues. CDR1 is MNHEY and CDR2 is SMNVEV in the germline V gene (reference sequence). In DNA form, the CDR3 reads TGTGCCAGCAGTCTCCGCGGACAGGGGGACATCTATGGCTACACCTTC. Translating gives CASSLRGQGDIYGYTF.

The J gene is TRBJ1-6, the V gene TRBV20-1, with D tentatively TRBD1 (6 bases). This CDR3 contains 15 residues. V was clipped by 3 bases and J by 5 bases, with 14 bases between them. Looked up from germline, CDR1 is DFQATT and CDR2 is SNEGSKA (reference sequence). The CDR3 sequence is CSASDEGVHNSPLHF. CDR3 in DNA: TGCAGTGCTAGTGACGAGGGGGTCCATAATTCACCCCTCCACTTT.

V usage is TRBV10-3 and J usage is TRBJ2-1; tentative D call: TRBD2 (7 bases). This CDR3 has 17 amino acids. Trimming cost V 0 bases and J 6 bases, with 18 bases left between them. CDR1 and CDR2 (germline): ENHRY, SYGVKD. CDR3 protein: CAISESKGGGPCNEQFF. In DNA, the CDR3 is TGTGCCATCAGTGAGTCGAAAGGGGGGGGTCCGTGCAATGAGCAGTTCTTC.

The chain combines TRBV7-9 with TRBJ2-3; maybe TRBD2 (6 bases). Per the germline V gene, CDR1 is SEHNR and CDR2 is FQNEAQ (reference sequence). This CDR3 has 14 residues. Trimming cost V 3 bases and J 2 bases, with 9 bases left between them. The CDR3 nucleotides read TGTGCCAGCAGCTTCCTAGCGCTCACAGATACGCAGTATTTT. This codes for CASSFLALTDTQYF.

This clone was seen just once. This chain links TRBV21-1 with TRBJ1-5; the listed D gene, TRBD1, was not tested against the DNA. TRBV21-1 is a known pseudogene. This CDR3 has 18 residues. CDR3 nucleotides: TGTGCCAGCAGCAAAGCCGAAAGAAGGGTGGGGACAGGACAGCCCCAGCATTTT. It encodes CASSKAERRVGTGQPQHF.

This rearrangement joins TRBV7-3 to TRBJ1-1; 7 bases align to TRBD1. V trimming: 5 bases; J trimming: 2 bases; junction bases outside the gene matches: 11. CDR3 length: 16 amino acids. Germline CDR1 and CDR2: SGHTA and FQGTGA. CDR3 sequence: CASSPEGTVINTEAFF. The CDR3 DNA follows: TGTGCCAGCAGCCCGGAGGGGACAGTTATTAACACTGAAGCTTTCTTT.

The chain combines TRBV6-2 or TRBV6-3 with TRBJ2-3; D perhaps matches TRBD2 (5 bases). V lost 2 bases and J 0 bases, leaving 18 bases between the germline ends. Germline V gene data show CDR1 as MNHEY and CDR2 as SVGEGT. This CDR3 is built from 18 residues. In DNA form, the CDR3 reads TGTGCCAGCAGTTACCTCGCCGACGCGGGCCTGAGCACAGATACGCAGTATTTT. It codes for CASSYLADAGLSTDTQYF.

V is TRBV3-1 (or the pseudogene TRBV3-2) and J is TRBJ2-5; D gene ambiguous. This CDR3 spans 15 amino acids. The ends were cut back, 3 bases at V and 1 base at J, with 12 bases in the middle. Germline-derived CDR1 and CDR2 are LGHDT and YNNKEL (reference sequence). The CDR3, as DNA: TGTGCCAGCAGCCACCCTCGAGGCGGCCAAGAGACCCAGTACTTC. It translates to CASSHPRGGQETQYF.

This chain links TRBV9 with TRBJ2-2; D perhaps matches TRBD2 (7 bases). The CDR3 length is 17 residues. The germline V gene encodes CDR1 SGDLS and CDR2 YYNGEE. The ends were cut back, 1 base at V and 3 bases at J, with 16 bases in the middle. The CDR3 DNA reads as TGTGCCAGCAGCGTAATAAAGGGGGGGCCCGACACCGGGGAGCTGTTTTTT. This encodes CASSVIKGGPDTGELFF. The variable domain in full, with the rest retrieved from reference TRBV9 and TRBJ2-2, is DSGVTQTPKHLITATGQRVTLRCSPRSGDLSVYWYQQSLDQGLQFLIQYYNGEERAKGNILERFSAQQFPDLHSELNLSSLELGDSALYFCASSVIKGGPDTGELFFGEGSRLTVL.

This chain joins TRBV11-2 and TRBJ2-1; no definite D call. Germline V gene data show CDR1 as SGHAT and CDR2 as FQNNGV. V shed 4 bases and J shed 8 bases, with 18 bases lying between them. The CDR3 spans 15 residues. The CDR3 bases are TGTGCCAGCAGCTCCAACCCTGGGCCTTGGGATGAGCAGTTCTTC. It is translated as CASSSNPGPWDEQFF.

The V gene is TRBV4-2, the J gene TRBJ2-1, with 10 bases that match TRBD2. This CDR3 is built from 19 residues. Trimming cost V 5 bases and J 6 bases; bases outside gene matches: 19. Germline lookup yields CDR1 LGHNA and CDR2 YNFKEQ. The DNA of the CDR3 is TGTGCCAGCAGCGACCCCGTTAGCGGGGGGCGTCGTCCGGTCAATGAGCAGTTCTTC. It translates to CASSDPVSGGRRPVNEQFF.

The CDR3 nucleotides are TGTGCCAGCAGCTGGGGGGTCACCGGAACGGATTCACCCCTCCACTTT. Translating gives CASSWGVTGTDSPLHF. V and J are TRBV7-8 and TRBJ1-6; a weak D match, TRBD1 (5 bases). Germline-derived CDR1 and CDR2 are SGHVS and FQNEAQ. This CDR3 region has 16 residues. Trimming shortened V by 4 bases and J by 8 bases, and 18 bases separated the two germline ends.

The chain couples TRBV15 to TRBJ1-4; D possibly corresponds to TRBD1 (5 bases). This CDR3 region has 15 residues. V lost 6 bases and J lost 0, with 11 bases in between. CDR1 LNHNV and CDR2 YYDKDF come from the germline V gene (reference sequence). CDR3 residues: CATSAGTTTNEKLFF. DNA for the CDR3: TGTGCCACCAGTGCCGGGACTACAACTAATGAAAAACTGTTTTTT.

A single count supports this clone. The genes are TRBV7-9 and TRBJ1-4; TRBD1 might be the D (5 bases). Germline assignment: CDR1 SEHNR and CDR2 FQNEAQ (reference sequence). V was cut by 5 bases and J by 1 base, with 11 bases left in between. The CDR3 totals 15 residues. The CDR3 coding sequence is TGTGCCAGCAGCCCTACAGGAATAACTAATGAAAAACTGTTTTTT. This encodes CASSPTGITNEKLFF. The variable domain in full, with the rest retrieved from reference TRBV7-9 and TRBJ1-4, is DTGVSQNPRHKITKRGQNVTFRCDPISEHNRLYWYRQTLGQGPEFLTYFQNEAQLEKSRLLSDRFSAERPKGSFSTLEIQRTEQGDSAMYLCASSPTGITNEKLFFGSGTQLSVL.

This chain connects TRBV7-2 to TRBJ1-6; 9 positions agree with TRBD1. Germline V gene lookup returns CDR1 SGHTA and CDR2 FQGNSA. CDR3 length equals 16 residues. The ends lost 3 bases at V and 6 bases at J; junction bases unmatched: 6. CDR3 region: CASSFPWGQGNSPLHF. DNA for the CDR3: TGTGCCAGCAGCTTCCCCTGGGGACAGGGTAATTCACCCCTCCACTTT.

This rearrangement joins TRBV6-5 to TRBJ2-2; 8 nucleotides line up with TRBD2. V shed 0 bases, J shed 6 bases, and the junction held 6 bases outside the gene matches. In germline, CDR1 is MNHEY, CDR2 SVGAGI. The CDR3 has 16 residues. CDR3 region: CASSYSTGGAPGELFF. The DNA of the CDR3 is TGTGCCAGCAGTTACTCGACCGGGGGGGCCCCCGGGGAGCTGTTTTTT.

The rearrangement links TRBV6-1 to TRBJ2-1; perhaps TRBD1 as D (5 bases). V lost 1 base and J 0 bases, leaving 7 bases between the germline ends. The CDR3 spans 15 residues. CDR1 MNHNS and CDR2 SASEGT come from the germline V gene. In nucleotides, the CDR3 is TGTGCCAGCAGTGAAGACAGGTCCTCCTACAATGAGCAGTTCTTC. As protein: CASSEDRSSYNEQFF.